The 20 T cell receptor beta chains given below trace back to one sample, sequenced in a study of T-cell memory formation after mild COVID-19. TCRdb re-called the 5' RACE reads with MiXCR, one entry per CDR3 protein. The sample holds 500,000 to 600,000 distinct CDR3 sequences, about 20% seen once. Sequenced sample: PBMCs or a T cell subset sorted from them (not recorded which). These receptors all stem from an adult woman who had mild COVID-19 (a few samples of this study predate the infection). Cell type and time point are not known.

The chain couples TRBV6-1 to TRBJ2-2; no clear D. Trimming removed 2 bases at V and 4 bases at J, with 5 bases between. This CDR3 is 13 amino acids long. CDR1 and CDR2 from the germline V gene are MNHNS and SASEGT. The CDR3 loop reads CASSEFSTGELFF. The CDR3 DNA reads as TGTGCCAGCAGTGAATTCAGCACCGGGGAGCTGTTTTTT.

V and J are TRBV14 and TRBJ2-7; D is undetermined. The CDR3 has 12 amino acids. V lost 3 bases, J lost 0 bases, and 3 bases lay in between. CDR1 is SGHDN, CDR2 FVKESK, per germline. CDR3 residues: CASSHASYEQYF. CDR3 DNA: TGTGCCAGCAGCCACGCCTCCTACGAGCAGTACTTC.

This clonotype has at least ten counts. The chain is built from TRBV4-3 and TRBJ1-1; D is perhaps TRBD1 (6 bases). Germline values: CDR1 LGHNA, CDR2 YSLEER. This CDR3 spans 14 amino acids. V was shortened by 2 bases and J by 1 base, with 8 bases between the two germline ends. The CDR3 nucleotides read TGCGCCAGCAGCCAACCGGGACAGAACACTGAAGCTTTCTTT. It encodes CASSQPGQNTEAFF.

The chain couples TRBV5-8 to TRBJ1-5; 8 bases match TRBD1. This CDR3 is 17 amino acids long. Trimming took 4 bases from V and 4 from J; bases not matched to a gene: 13. Looked up from germline, CDR1 is SGHTS and CDR2 is YDEGEE. The CDR3 DNA reads TGTGCCAGCAGCCCTTCGGTTATCAGGGGGCGGAATCAGCCCCAGCATTTT. Translated, it gives CASSPSVIRGRNQPQHF.

In its sample, this clonotype was seen a few times. This chain joins TRBV7-2 and TRBJ2-7, with D hard to call. Germline V gene data show CDR1 as SGHTA and CDR2 as FQGNSA. The CDR3 contains 13 residues. V gave up 1 base and J gave up 6 bases, with 10 bases separating them. This CDR3 is CASSLGSSLEQYF. The CDR3 DNA reads TGTGCCAGCAGCTTAGGCTCCTCCCTCGAGCAGTACTTC.

This clonotype came up a few times. This rearrangement joins TRBV12-3 or TRBV12-4 to TRBJ2-7, with 10 bases matching TRBD2. CDR3 size: 15 residues. The junction had 6 bases not matched to a gene; V was cut back by 4 bases and J by 3 bases. In DNA, the CDR3 is TGTGCCAGCAGTTCGGGACTAGCGTCAGACTACGAGCAGTACTTC. It specifies CASSSGLASDYEQYF.

The gene calls are TRBV29-1 and TRBJ1-1, with 7 positions matching TRBD1. The germline gives CDR1 SQVTM, CDR2 ANQGSEA. The CDR3 loop spans 15 amino acids. Losses at the gene ends were 4 bases for V and 6 bases for J; bases not matched to a gene: 14. The CDR3 region has the DNA TGCAGCGTTGGGGTAATGGGGACAGTCAACCCTGAAGCTTTCTTT. It translates to CSVGVMGTVNPEAFF.

This clonotype has more than one count but fewer than ten. J is TRBJ2-3 and V is TRBV7-3, with no clear D. Germline V lookup: CDR1 SGHTA, CDR2 FQGTGA. V was clipped by 2 bases and J by 5 bases, with 14 bases between them. The CDR3 extends over 15 amino acids. The CDR3 is CASSLAYPYQDTQYF. The CDR3 DNA sequence: TGTGCCAGCAGCTTAGCCTACCCCTACCAAGATACGCAGTATTTT.

This clonotype showed up just a few times. The genes are TRBV20-1 and TRBJ1-5, with 11 positions matching TRBD1. The V segment lost 4 bases and the J segment 2 bases; nucleotides outside the gene matches: 13. The CDR3 spans 18 residues. CDR1 is DFQATT and CDR2 is SNEGSKA in the germline V gene (reference sequence). The DNA for the CDR3 is TGCAGTGCTAAACCGGGACAGGGGGGTTGGTTTGGCAATCAGCCCCAGCATTTT. Amino acids: CSAKPGQGGWFGNQPQHF.

V usage is TRBV24-1 and J usage is TRBJ1-1, with 7 nucleotides matching TRBD1. Germline V CDR1 and CDR2: KGHDR, SFDVKD. Trimming removed 7 bases from V and 1 base from J; junction bases left unmatched: 8. There are 15 residues in the CDR3. The CDR3 bases are TGTGCCACCAGAGAAACCGGGACAGCGAACACTGAAGCTTTCTTT. As protein: CATRETGTANTEAFF.

J is TRBJ2-7 and V is TRBV13, with TRBD2 identical over 7 bases. The germline gives CDR1 PRHDT, CDR2 FYEKMQ (reference sequence). After removal of 6 bases from V and 2 bases from J, the junction contained 7 bases not matched to a gene. The length of the CDR3 is 14 residues. The DNA for the CDR3 is TGTGCCAGCAGGAAGGGTGCGGGGGCCTACGAGCAGTACTTC. It is translated as CASRKGAGAYEQYF.

This clonotype was observed a few times. CDR3 bases: TGTGCCAGCAGCTTACAGGACGGGAATCAGCCCCAGCATTTT. Translation: CASSLQDGNQPQHF. The V call is TRBV9, the J call TRBJ1-5, with a weak D call TRBD1 (5 bases). Germline values: CDR1 SGDLS, CDR2 YYNGEE. The CDR3 spans 14 residues. Between the trimmed V and J ends, which lost 4 bases and 4 bases, there was a span of 12 bases.

A few counts support this clonotype. The chain recombines TRBV18 with TRBJ1-6, with 7 nucleotides matching TRBD1. The CDR3 totals 14 residues. Germline CDR1 and CDR2: KGHSH and LQKENI. Trimming at V came to 6 bases and at J to 7 bases, leaving 6 bases not matched to a gene. DNA for the CDR3: TGTGCCAGCTCTCTCCGGGACAGCAATTCACCCCTCCACTTT. It encodes CASSLRDSNSPLHF. Filled out from reference TRBV18 and TRBJ1-6, the complete variable domain reads NAGVMQNPRHLVRRRGQEARLRCSPMKGHSHVYWYRQLPEEGLKFMVYLQKENIIDESGMPKERFSAEFPKEGPSILRIQQVVRGDSAAYFCASSLRDSNSPLHFGNGTRLTVT.

The chain uses TRBV6-2 or TRBV6-3 and TRBJ2-7, with D tentatively TRBD2 (6 bases). The CDR3 totals 15 residues. Trimming shortened V by 8 bases and J by 1 base, and 18 bases separated the two germline ends. Per germline, CDR1 MNHEY and CDR2 SVGEGT. The CDR3 sequence is CASSLQVGGSYEQYF. As DNA, the CDR3 is TGTGCCAGCTCCTTGCAGGTCGGGGGTTCCTACGAGCAGTACTTC.

The chain links TRBV20-1 to TRBJ2-3, with 7 bases matching TRBD2. Germline CDR1 DFQATT, CDR2 SNEGSKA (reference sequence). This CDR3 contains 11 residues. CDR3 coding DNA: TGCACTGGACGGGGGGTCGATACGCAGTATTTT. Translated, it gives CTGRGVDTQYF.

The chain couples TRBV5-8 to TRBJ1-2; unclear D gene. The CDR3 loop spans 11 amino acids. V was cut by 4 bases and J by 7 bases, with 8 bases left in between. Germline CDR1 is SGHTS and CDR2 is YDEGEE. DNA for the CDR3: TGTGCCAGCAGCCGTGGATTTGGCTACACCTTC. This encodes CASSRGFGYTF. The complete variable domain, with remaining parts taken from reference TRBV5-8 and TRBJ1-2, reads EAGVTQSPTHLIKTRGQQATLRCSPISGHTSVYWYQQALGLGLQFLLWYDEGEERNRGNFPPRFSGRQFPNYSSELNVNALELEDSALYLCASSRGFGYTFGSGTRLTVV.

Only a few counts were recorded for this clonotype. The chain uses TRBV4-2 and TRBJ2-1, with 8 bases lining up with TRBD2. The trim removed 1 base at V and 4 bases at J, leaving 9 bases unmatched. The germline V gene encodes CDR1 LGHNA and CDR2 YNFKEQ. This CDR3 has 17 amino acids. CDR3 region: CASSQGTGAGVYNEQFF. CDR3 nucleotide sequence: TGTGCCAGCAGCCAAGGAACCGGAGCGGGGGTATACAATGAGCAGTTCTTC.

The chain combines TRBV11-2 with TRBJ2-2, with D unclear. V was pared by 4 bases and J by 5 bases, with 5 bases between. Germline V gene lookup returns CDR1 SGHAT and CDR2 FQNNGV. The CDR3 extends over 12 amino acids. Written as DNA, the CDR3 is TGTGCCAGCAGCTGGAGAACCGGGGAGCTGTTTTTT. Protein product: CASSWRTGELFF. The full variable domain, completed using reference TRBV11-2 and TRBJ2-2, is EAGVAQSPRYKIIEKRQSVAFWCNPISGHATLYWYQQILGQGPKLLIQFQNNGVVDDSQLPKDRFSAERLKGVDSTLKIQPAKLEDSAVYLCASSWRTGELFFGEGSRLTVL.

This clonotype was detected ten times or more. This chain joins TRBV6-5 and TRBJ1-1; weak D call: TRBD1 (5 bases). CDR1 MNHEY and CDR2 SVGAGI come from the germline V gene. The CDR3 totals 15 residues. Trimming removed 2 bases from V and 1 base from J, with 11 bases in between. The CDR3 DNA is TGTGCCAGCAGTTACGGACAAACGGGGAACACTGAAGCTTTCTTT. Translation gives CASSYGQTGNTEAFF.

This clonotype has just a few counts. The chain carries TRBV12-3 or TRBV12-4 and TRBJ2-3; a weak D match, TRBD1 (6 bases). The ends were cut back, 6 bases at V and 6 bases at J, with 22 bases in the middle. CDR3 length: 16 residues. DNA of the CDR3: TGTGCCAGCAGATCCACAGGGCAAGGGTGGATGGATACGCAGTATTTT. It specifies CASRSTGQGWMDTQYF.